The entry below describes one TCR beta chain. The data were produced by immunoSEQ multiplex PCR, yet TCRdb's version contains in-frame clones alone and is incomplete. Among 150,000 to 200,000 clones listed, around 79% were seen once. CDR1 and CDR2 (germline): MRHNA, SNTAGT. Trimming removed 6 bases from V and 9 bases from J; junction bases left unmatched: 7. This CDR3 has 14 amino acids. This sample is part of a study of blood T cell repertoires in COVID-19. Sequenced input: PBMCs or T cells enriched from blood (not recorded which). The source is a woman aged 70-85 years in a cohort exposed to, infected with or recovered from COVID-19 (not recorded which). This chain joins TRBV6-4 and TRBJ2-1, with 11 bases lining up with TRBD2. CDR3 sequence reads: CASRGLAEAGEQFF. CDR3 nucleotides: TGTGCCAGCAGGGGACTAGCGGAGGCCGGTGAGCAGTTCTTC.